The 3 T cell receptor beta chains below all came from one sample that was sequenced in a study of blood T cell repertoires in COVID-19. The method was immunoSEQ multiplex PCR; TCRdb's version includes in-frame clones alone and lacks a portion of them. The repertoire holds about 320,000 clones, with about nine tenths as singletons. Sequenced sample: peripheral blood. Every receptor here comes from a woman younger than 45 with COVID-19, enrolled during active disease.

The CDR3, as DNA: TGTGCCAGCAGCTCATTGACAGGGTCCTCACCCCTCCACTTT. Translation gives CASSSLTGSSPLHF. The gene calls are TRBV5-4 and TRBJ1-6; 7 bases line up with TRBD1. Unmatched junction bases numbered 7, after V lost 3 bases and J lost 10 bases. Germline lookup yields CDR1 SGHNT and CDR2 YYREEE (reference sequence). CDR3 length: 14 amino acids.

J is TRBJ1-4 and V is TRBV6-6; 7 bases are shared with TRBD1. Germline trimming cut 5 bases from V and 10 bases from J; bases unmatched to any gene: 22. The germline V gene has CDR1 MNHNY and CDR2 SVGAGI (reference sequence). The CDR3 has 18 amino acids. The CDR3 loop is CASSPRGTEEMKSGKLFF. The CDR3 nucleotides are TGTGCCAGCAGTCCCCGAGGGACAGAAGAAATGAAAAGTGGAAAACTGTTTTTT.

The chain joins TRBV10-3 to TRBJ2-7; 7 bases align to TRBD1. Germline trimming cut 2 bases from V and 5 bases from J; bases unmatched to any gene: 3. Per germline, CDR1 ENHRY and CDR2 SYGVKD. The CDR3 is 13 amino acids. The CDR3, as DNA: TGTGCCATCAGTGAGGGACAGGCAGACGAGCAGTACTTC. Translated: CAISEGQADEQYF.